The 9 T cell receptor beta chains below all came from one sample that was sequenced in a study of vaccination effects on CD4 cells after COVID-19. The antigens of these receptors remain unknown. The assay was immunoSEQ multiplex PCR, and TCRdb's table has in-frame clones only and misses some. Of 43,000 or so clones listed, about 70% were seen once; the top ten hold about 7%. Around day 10 of culture, CD4+ T cells were separated out. Each participant was given two doses of one vaccine (BNT162b2 or mRNA-1273). Material: CD4+ T cells from PBMCs cultured without peptide, obtained after COVID-19 vaccination. The receptor source for this set is a human donor who received a COVID-19 vaccine.

The chain combines TRBV5-1 with TRBJ2-1; D is ambiguous. V was clipped by 1 base and J by 4 bases, with 3 bases between them. CDR1 SGHRS and CDR2 YFSETQ come from the germline V gene. The CDR3 spans 12 residues. CDR3: CASSLLYNEQFF. Written as DNA, the CDR3 is TGCGCCAGCAGCTTGCTTTACAATGAGCAGTTCTTC.

J is TRBJ1-1 and V is TRBV5-1; D gene uncertain. V shed 5 bases and J shed 1 base, with 9 bases lying between them. The CDR3 extends over 13 amino acids. Germline V gives CDR1 SGHRS, CDR2 YFSETQ. The CDR3 spells CASSGIRNTEAFF. In DNA, the CDR3 is TGCGCCAGCAGTGGGATTCGGAACACTGAAGCTTTCTTT.

V is TRBV28 and J is TRBJ1-3, with unresolved D. CDR1 MDHEN and CDR2 SYDVKM come from the germline V gene. The CDR3 runs 18 residues. V lost 0 bases and J lost 0, with 15 bases in between. Written as DNA, the CDR3 is TGTGCCAGCAGTTTATGGGGCGACGGACGGAGCTCTGGAAACACCATATATTTT. Translating gives CASSLWGDGRSSGNTIYF. Supplemented by reference TRBV28 and TRBJ1-3, the full variable domain reads DVKVTQSSRYLVKRTGEKVFLECVQDMDHENMFWYRQDPGLGLRLIYFSYDVKMKEKGDIPEGYSVSREKKERFSLILESASTNQTSMYLCASSLWGDGRSSGNTIYFGEGSWLTVV.

This clone was observed a handful of times. The chain has TRBV2 and TRBJ1-1; a weak D match, TRBD1 (6 bases). Germline V gives CDR1 SNHLY, CDR2 FYNNEI. The CDR3 runs to 13 residues. The germline V and J ends were trimmed by 8 bases and 0 bases, with 10 bases remaining between them. CDR3: CASLGQMNTEAFF. The CDR3 region has the DNA TGTGCCAGCTTAGGACAGATGAACACTGAAGCTTTCTTT.

The chain combines TRBV4-2 with TRBJ2-7, with 12 bases identical to TRBD2. Unmatched junction bases numbered 11, after V lost 1 base and J lost 4 bases. The CDR3 sequence is 18 residues long. CDR1 and CDR2 (germline): LGHNA, YNFKEQ. The CDR3 spells CASSQGAASGGGFYEQYF. The CDR3 nucleotides read TGTGCCAGCAGCCAAGGGGCGGCTAGCGGGGGGGGTTTTTACGAGCAGTACTTC.

The rearrangement links TRBV5-5 to TRBJ2-5; 15 positions match TRBD2. The CDR3 is 17 residues long. V trimming: 4 bases; J trimming: 5 bases; junction bases outside the gene matches: 9. The germline gives CDR1 SGHKS, CDR2 YYEKEE (reference sequence). CDR3 bases: TGTGCCAGCAGCCTAAGGACTAGCGGGGGGGTTTGGGAGACCCAGTACTTC. Encoded protein: CASSLRTSGGVWETQYF.

This clone was seen more than once but under ten times. The J gene is TRBJ2-2, the V gene TRBV30, with 8 bases aligning to TRBD1. This CDR3 is 12 amino acids long. CDR1 is GTSNPN, CDR2 SVGIG, per germline (reference sequence). The V gene end was trimmed by 4 bases and the J gene end by 11 bases; junction bases not matched to a gene: 6. This chain's CDR3 is CAWMGRGRELFF. CDR3 sequence (DNA): TGTGCCTGGATGGGCAGGGGGCGAGAGCTGTTTTTT.

The V and J genes are TRBV18 and TRBJ1-2; 10 bases align to TRBD1. After removal of 1 base from V and 8 bases from J, the junction contained 7 bases not matched to a gene. CDR3 length: 15 residues. The V gene's germline CDR1 is KGHSH and CDR2 LQKENI. This CDR3 is CASSPLDRDRGGYTF. The CDR3 DNA follows: TGTGCCAGCTCACCACTCGACCGGGACAGGGGCGGCTACACCTTC.

J is TRBJ2-1 and V is TRBV20-1, with D possibly being TRBD1 (6 bases). Germline V lookup: CDR1 DFQATT, CDR2 SNEGSKA (reference sequence). The germline V and J ends were trimmed by 3 bases and 2 bases, with 11 bases remaining between them. The CDR3 is made up of 14 amino acids. CDR3: CSASRGGPYNEQFF. The CDR3 coding sequence is TGCAGTGCTAGTAGAGGGGGTCCCTACAATGAGCAGTTCTTC.